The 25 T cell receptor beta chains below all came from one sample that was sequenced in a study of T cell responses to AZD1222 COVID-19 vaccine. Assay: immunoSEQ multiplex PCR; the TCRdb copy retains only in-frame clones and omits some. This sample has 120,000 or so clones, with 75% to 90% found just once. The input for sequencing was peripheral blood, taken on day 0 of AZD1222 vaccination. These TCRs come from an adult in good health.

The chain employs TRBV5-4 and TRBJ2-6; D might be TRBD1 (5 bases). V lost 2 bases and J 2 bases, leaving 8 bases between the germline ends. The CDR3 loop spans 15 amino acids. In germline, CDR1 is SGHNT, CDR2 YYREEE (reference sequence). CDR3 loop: CASSFQGTGANVLTF. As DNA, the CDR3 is TGTGCCAGCAGCTTTCAGGGTACTGGGGCCAACGTCCTGACTTTC.

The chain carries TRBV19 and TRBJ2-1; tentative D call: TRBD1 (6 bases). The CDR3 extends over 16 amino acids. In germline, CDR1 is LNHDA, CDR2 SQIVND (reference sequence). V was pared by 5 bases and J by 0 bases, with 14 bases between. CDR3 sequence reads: CASSLQGGISYNEQFF. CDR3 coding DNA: TGTGCCAGTAGTCTACAGGGTGGGATCTCCTACAATGAGCAGTTCTTC.

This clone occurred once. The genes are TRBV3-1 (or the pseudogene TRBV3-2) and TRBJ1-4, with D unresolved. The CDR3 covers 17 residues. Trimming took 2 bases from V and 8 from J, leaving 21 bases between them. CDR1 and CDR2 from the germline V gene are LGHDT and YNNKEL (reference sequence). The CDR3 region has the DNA TGTGCCAGCAGCCAAAAGAAGCAGTGGTCCGCGGGGGAAAAACTGTTTTTT. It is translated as CASSQKKQWSAGEKLFF.

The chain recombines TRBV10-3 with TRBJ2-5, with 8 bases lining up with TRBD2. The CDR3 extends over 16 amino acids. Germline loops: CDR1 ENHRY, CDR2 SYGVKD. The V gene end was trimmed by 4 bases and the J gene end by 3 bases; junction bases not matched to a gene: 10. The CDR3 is CAISGNTRAGEETQYF. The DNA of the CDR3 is TGTGCCATCAGTGGGAACACACGAGCGGGAGAAGAGACCCAGTACTTC.

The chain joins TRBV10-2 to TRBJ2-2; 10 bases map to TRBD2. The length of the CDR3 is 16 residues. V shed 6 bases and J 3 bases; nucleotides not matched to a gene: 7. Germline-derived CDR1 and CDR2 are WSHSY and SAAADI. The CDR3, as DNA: TGCGCCAGCAGCCTAGCGGGAGCTTCGTACACCGGGGAGCTGTTTTTT. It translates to CASSLAGASYTGELFF.

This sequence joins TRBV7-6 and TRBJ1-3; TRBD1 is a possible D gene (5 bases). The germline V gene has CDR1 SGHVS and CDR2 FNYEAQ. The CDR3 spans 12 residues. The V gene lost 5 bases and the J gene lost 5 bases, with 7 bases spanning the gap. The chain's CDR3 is CASSVDRNTIYF. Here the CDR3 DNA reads TGTGCCAGCAGCGTGGACAGAAACACCATATATTTT.

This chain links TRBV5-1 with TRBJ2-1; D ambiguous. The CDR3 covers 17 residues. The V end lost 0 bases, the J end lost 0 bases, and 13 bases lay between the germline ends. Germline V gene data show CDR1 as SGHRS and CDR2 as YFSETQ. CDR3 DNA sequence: TGCGCCAGCAGCTTGGTCGCCAGTTTAAGCTCCTACAATGAGCAGTTCTTC. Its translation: CASSLVASLSSYNEQFF.

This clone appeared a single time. CDR3 bases: TGCGCCAGCAGCTTGGGGGCAGGGGTACAGCCCCAGCATTTT. This codes for CASSLGAGVQPQHF. This chain links TRBV5-1 with TRBJ1-5, with a weak D call TRBD1 (6 bases). The CDR3 contains 14 residues. V was trimmed by 0 bases and J by 7 bases, leaving 11 bases between them. From germline, CDR1 is SGHRS and CDR2 YFSETQ.

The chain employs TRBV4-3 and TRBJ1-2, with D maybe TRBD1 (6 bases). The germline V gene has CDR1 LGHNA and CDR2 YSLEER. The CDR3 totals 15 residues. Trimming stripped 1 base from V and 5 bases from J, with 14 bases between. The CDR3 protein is CASSQVWNTGYGYTF. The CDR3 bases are TGCGCCAGCAGCCAAGTTTGGAACACAGGGTATGGCTACACCTTC.

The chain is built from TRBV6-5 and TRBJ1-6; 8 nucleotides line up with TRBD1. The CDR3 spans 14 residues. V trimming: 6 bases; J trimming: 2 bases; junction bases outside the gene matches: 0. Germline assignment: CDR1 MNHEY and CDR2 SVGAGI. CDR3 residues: CASRTGAYNSPLHF. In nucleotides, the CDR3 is TGTGCCAGCAGGACAGGGGCCTATAATTCACCCCTCCACTTT.

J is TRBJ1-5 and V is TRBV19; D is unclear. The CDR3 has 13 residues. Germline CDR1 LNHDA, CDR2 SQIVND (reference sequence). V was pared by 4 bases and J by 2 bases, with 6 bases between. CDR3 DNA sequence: TGTGCCAGTAGTAACAGACGCAATCAGCCCCAGCATTTT. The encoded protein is CASSNRRNQPQHF.

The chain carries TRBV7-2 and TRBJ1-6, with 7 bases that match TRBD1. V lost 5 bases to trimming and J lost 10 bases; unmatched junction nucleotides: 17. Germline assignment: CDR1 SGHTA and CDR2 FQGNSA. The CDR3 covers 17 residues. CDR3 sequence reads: CASSHPQGNEIESPLHF. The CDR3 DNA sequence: TGTGCCAGCAGCCATCCACAGGGGAACGAAATCGAATCACCCCTCCACTTT.

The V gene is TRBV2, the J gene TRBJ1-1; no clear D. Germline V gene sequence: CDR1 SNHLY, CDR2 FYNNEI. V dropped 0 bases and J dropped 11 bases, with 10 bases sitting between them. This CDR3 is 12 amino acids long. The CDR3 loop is CASSEAPWDAFF. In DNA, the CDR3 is TGTGCCAGCAGTGAAGCGCCCTGGGATGCTTTCTTT.

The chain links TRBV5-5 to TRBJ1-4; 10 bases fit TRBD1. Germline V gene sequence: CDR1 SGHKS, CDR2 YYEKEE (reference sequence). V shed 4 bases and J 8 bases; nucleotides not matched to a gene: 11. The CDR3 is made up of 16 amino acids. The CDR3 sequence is CASSPLGTGDPEKLFF. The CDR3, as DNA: TGTGCCAGCAGCCCCCTAGGGACAGGGGATCCGGAAAAACTGTTTTTT.

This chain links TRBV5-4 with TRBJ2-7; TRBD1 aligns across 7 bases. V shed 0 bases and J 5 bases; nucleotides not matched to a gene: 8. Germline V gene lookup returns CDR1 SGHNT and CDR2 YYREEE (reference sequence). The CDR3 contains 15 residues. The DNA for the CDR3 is TGTGCCAGCAGCTTGGGAGGGGGCTTCCGCGACGAGCAGTACTTC. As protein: CASSLGGGFRDEQYF.

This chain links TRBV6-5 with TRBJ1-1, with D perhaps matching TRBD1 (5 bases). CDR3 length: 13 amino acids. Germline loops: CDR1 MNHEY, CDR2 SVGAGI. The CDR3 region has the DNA TGTGCGCTGCGGGGGGAGGTGGACACTGAAGCTTTCTTT. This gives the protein CALRGEVDTEAFF.

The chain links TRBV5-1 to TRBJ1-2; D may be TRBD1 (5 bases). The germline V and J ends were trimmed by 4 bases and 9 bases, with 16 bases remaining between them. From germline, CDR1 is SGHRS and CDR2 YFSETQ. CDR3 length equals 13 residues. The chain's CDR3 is CASSTGWQGSYTF. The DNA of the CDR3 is TGCGCCAGCAGCACGGGCTGGCAGGGAAGCTACACCTTC.

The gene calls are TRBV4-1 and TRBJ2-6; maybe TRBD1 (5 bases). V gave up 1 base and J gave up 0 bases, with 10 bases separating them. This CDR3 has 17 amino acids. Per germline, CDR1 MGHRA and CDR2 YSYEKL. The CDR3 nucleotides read TGCGCCAGCAGCCAAGTACAGGATCGCTCTGGGGCCAACGTCCTGACTTTC. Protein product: CASSQVQDRSGANVLTF.

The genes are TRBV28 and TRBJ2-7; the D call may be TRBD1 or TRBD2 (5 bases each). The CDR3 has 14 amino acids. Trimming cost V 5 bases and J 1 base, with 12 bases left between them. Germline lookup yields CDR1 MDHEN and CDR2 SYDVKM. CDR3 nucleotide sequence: TGTGCCAGCAGTGAGTTGGGGGTTTCCTACGAGCAGTACTTC. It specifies CASSELGVSYEQYF.

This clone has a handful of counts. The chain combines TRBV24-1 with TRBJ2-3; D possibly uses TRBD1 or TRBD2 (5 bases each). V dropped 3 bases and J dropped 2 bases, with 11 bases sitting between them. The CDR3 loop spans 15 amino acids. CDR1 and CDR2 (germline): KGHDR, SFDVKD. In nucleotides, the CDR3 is TGTGCCACCAGTGATCCAGGGAGATCCACAGATACGCAGTATTTT. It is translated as CATSDPGRSTDTQYF.

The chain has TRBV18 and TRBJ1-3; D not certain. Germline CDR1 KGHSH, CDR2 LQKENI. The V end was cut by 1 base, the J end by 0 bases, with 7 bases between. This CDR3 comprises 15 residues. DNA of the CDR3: TGTGCCAGCTCACCACAGGACGGCTCTGGAAACACCATATATTTT. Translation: CASSPQDGSGNTIYF. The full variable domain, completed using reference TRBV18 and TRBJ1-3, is NAGVMQNPRHLVRRRGQEARLRCSPMKGHSHVYWYRQLPEEGLKFMVYLQKENIIDESGMPKERFSAEFPKEGPSILRIQQVVRGDSAAYFCASSPQDGSGNTIYFGEGSWLTVV.

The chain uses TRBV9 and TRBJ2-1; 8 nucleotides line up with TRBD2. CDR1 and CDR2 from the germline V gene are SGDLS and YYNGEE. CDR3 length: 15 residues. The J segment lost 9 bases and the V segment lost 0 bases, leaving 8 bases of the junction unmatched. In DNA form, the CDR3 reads TGTGCCAGCAGCGTAGATTCAAGCGGGAGCACTGAGCAGTTCTTC. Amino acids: CASSVDSSGSTEQFF. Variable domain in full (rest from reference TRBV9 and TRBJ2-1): DSGVTQTPKHLITATGQRVTLRCSPRSGDLSVYWYQQSLDQGLQFLIQYYNGEERAKGNILERFSAQQFPDLHSELNLSSLELGDSALYFCASSVDSSGSTEQFFGPGTRLTVL.

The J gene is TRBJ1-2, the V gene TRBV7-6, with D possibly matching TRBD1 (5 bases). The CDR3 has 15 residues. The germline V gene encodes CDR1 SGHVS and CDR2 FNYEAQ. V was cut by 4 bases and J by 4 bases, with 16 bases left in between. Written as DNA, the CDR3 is TGTGCCAGCAGCTCCAGGACCCTCGGGGGCTATGGCTACACCTTC. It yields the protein CASSSRTLGGYGYTF. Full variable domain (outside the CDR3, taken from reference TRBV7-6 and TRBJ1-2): GAGVSQSPRYKVTKRGQDVALRCDPISGHVSLYWYRQALGQGPEFLTYFNYEAQQDKSGLPNDRFSAERPEGSISTLTIQRTEQRDSAMYRCASSSRTLGGYGYTFGSGTRLTVV.

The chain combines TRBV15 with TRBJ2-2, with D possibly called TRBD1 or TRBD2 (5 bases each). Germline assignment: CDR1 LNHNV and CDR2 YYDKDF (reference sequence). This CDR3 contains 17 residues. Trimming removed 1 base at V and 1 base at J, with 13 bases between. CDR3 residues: CATSRAGRAGNTGELFF. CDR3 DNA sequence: TGTGCCACCAGCAGAGCGGGGCGAGCAGGGAACACCGGGGAGCTGTTTTTT.

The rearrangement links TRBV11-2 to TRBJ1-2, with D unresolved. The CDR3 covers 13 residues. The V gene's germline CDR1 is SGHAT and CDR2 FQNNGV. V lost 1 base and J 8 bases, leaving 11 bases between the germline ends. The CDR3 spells CASSLGIGEGYTF. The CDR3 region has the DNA TGTGCCAGCAGCTTAGGTATCGGCGAGGGCTACACCTTC. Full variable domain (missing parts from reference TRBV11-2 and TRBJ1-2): EAGVAQSPRYKIIEKRQSVAFWCNPISGHATLYWYQQILGQGPKLLIQFQNNGVVDDSQLPKDRFSAERLKGVDSTLKIQPAKLEDSAVYLCASSLGIGEGYTFGSGTRLTVV.